The 17 T cell receptor beta chains below all came from one sample that was sequenced in a study of T cells in Graves' hyperthyroidism and ophthalmopathy. Amplification of TCR beta CDR3 regions used RNA as the template. With the HTBI primer set, the TCR CDR3 went through a first round of RT-PCR. MiXCR, run by TCRdb on the multiplex PCR reads, gives a single entry per CDR3 protein. In the table there are about 560,000 distinct CDR3 sequences, approximately 15% of which are singletons. Sequencing used blood. The source is a woman aged 18-35 years with Graves' hyperthyroidism.

This clonotype has a handful of counts. This chain links TRBV25-1 with TRBJ2-7, with D possibly being TRBD1 (5 bases). Trimming left V 5 bases short and J 6 bases short, with 11 bases between. Germline lookup yields CDR1 MGHDK and CDR2 SYGVNS. CDR3 length: 12 amino acids. Written as DNA, the CDR3 is TGTGCCAGCAGTTTCCAGGGCGCCGAGCAGTACTTC. Protein: CASSFQGAEQYF.

This clonotype showed up many times. This sequence joins TRBV27 and TRBJ1-1, with D unresolved. The CDR3 is 14 residues long. V was pared by 10 bases and J by 1 base, with 16 bases between. CDR1 and CDR2 from the germline V gene are MNHEY and SMNVEV (reference sequence). CDR3 sequence reads: CATNPGLGNTEAFF. Here the CDR3 DNA reads TGTGCCACCAACCCCGGACTTGGGAACACTGAAGCTTTCTTT.

This clonotype was detected only a few times. This sequence joins TRBV7-8 and TRBJ2-2; no clear D gene. The germline gives CDR1 SGHVS, CDR2 FQNEAQ. V dropped 1 base and J dropped 4 bases, with 10 bases sitting between them. The CDR3 runs 15 residues. The CDR3 DNA sequence: TGTGCCAGCAGCTTAGGACCAGTGGGCACCGGGGAGCTGTTTTTT. Residues: CASSLGPVGTGELFF.

The chain has TRBV20-1 and TRBJ2-1; D uncertain. CDR3 length: 14 residues. V was cut by 1 base and J by 1 base, with 8 bases left in between. The germline CDR1 and CDR2 sequences are DFQATT and SNEGSKA (reference sequence). Written as DNA, the CDR3 is TGCAGTGCTAGAGTTAGGGATTCCTACAATGAGCAGTTCTTC. Its protein is CSARVRDSYNEQFF.

This clonotype was observed a handful of times. At one boundary the junction diverges from the germline segment, which might be a read error. This sequence joins TRBV25-1 and TRBJ2-5, with D possibly matching TRBD2 (6 bases). The CDR3 length is 11 residues. The germline V gene has CDR1 MGHDK and CDR2 SYGVNS. In nucleotides, the CDR3 is TGTGCCAGCAGCATGGGAAGGGACTGCCACTTC. This codes for CASSMGRDCHF.

The chain recombines TRBV4-2 with TRBJ2-7; D call uncertain. Germline V gene data show CDR1 as LGHNA and CDR2 as YNFKEQ. This CDR3 comprises 14 residues. V lost 4 bases and J 0 bases, leaving 10 bases between the germline ends. The chain's CDR3 is CASSPNSASYEQYF. The DNA of the CDR3 is TGTGCCAGCAGCCCAAACAGCGCCTCCTACGAGCAGTACTTC.

This clonotype was found many times. The V call is TRBV24-1, the J call TRBJ2-3, with unresolved D. Germline CDR1 is KGHDR and CDR2 is SFDVKD. V was clipped by 3 bases and J by 1 base, with 13 bases between them. This CDR3 has 16 amino acids. Written as DNA, the CDR3 is TGTGCCACCAGTGATCCCCTGACCTTGGGCACAGATACGCAGTATTTT. Its protein product is CATSDPLTLGTDTQYF.

The genes are TRBV29-1 and TRBJ1-1, with D uncertain. The CDR3 runs 13 residues. Germline CDR1 and CDR2: SQVTM and ANQGSEA. Trimming removed 3 bases from V and 0 bases from J, with 8 bases in between. CDR3 nucleotides: TGCAGCGTTGAGCAACCGATGAACACTGAAGCTTTCTTT. It yields the protein CSVEQPMNTEAFF.

This clonotype was found a few times. The V call is TRBV9, the J call TRBJ2-3, with 10 bases lining up with TRBD2. Germline V gene sequence: CDR1 SGDLS, CDR2 YYNGEE. This CDR3 has 16 residues. The J segment lost 4 bases and the V segment lost 2 bases, leaving 7 bases of the junction unmatched. The CDR3 sequence is CASSVPTSGEADTQYF. CDR3 nucleotides: TGTGCCAGCAGCGTTCCTACTAGCGGGGAGGCAGATACGCAGTATTTT. Based on the CDR3 plus reference TRBV9 and TRBJ2-3, the full variable domain is DSGVTQTPKHLITATGQRVTLRCSPRSGDLSVYWYQQSLDQGLQFLIQYYNGEERAKGNILERFSAQQFPDLHSELNLSSLELGDSALYFCASSVPTSGEADTQYFGPGTRLTVL.

There are many counts of this clonotype. The gene calls are TRBV29-1 and TRBJ2-5; D is uncertain. The length of the CDR3 is 13 residues. V gave up 3 bases and J gave up 1 base, with 9 bases separating them. Germline V gene sequence: CDR1 SQVTM, CDR2 ANQGSEA. CDR3 region: CSVDGQVQETQYF. The CDR3 DNA follows: TGCAGCGTTGACGGCCAGGTCCAAGAGACCCAGTACTTC. The variable domain in full, completed from reference TRBV29-1 and TRBJ2-5, reads SAVISQKPSRDICQRGTSLTIQCQVDSQVTMMFWYRQQPGQSLTLIATANQGSEATYESGFVIDKFPISRPNLTFSTLTVSNMSPEDSSIYLCSVDGQVQETQYFGPGTRLLVL.

The chain couples TRBV7-9 to TRBJ2-3; TRBD1 might be the D (6 bases). Per germline, CDR1 SEHNR and CDR2 FQNEAQ (reference sequence). CDR3 size: 14 residues. Trimming pared 7 bases from V and 4 bases from J, leaving 15 bases between. The CDR3 spells CASIRGHRADTQYF. The CDR3, as DNA: TGTGCCAGCATAAGGGGACACCGCGCAGATACGCAGTATTTT.

The V gene is TRBV7-8, the J gene TRBJ1-2; D may be TRBD1 (5 bases). Trimming pared 7 bases from V and 5 bases from J, leaving 14 bases between. The CDR3 consists of 13 residues. Germline V lookup: CDR1 SGHVS, CDR2 FQNEAQ. CDR3 residues: CASTLSQAYGYTF. Here the CDR3 DNA reads TGTGCCAGCACCCTTTCACAGGCTTATGGCTACACCTTC.

This clonotype was seen repeatedly, ten times or more. The J gene is TRBJ2-7, the V gene TRBV11-1; 8 bases align to TRBD2. CDR1 and CDR2 from the germline V gene are SGHAT and FQDESV (reference sequence). CDR3 length: 14 amino acids. J gave up 6 bases and V 7 bases, and 11 bases lay outside the gene matches. The CDR3 coding sequence is TGTGCCAGCACCCCATCCAGCGGGAGCAGCGAGCAGTACTTC. Translation: CASTPSSGSSEQYF.

In this sample, this clonotype turned up many times. J is TRBJ2-7 and V is TRBV5-1, with 11 bases matching TRBD1. J was trimmed by 4 bases and V by 4 bases; bases with no gene match: 4. The CDR3 consists of 14 residues. Germline CDR1 and CDR2: SGHRS and YFSETQ. The CDR3 DNA reads TGCGCCAGCAGCCGGGGACAGGGGGGATACGAGCAGTACTTC. Its protein is CASSRGQGGYEQYF.

This clonotype has ten or more counts. The V and J genes are TRBV20-1 and TRBJ2-5; 9 bases match TRBD2. The CDR3 spans 13 residues. Germline CDR1 DFQATT, CDR2 SNEGSKA (reference sequence). The V segment lost 1 base and the J segment 4 bases; nucleotides outside the gene matches: 1. CDR3 DNA: TGCAGTGCTAGAGGACTAGCGGTAGAGACCCAGTACTTC. This translates into CSARGLAVETQYF.

The V gene is TRBV6-1, the J gene TRBJ2-1; the D call may be TRBD1 or TRBD2 (6 bases each). Germline values: CDR1 MNHNS, CDR2 SASEGT. This CDR3 comprises 17 residues. The germline V and J ends were trimmed by 5 bases and 4 bases, with 21 bases remaining between them. For the CDR3, the DNA is TGTGCCAGCAGTTCTAGGGGCCCGGGGGCTTTTTACAATGAGCAGTTCTTC. Amino acid sequence: CASSSRGPGAFYNEQFF.

Ten or more counts support this clonotype. This sequence joins TRBV12-3 or TRBV12-4 and TRBJ2-3; D gene ambiguous. The CDR3 spans 13 residues. V was trimmed by 5 bases and J by 4 bases, leaving 10 bases between them. The DNA for the CDR3 is TGTGCCAGCAGTGCCGTCCTGTCAGATACGCAGTATTTT. This sequence encodes CASSAVLSDTQYF.